The sequence of this T cell receptor beta chain was determined in a study of blood T cell repertoires in COVID-19. Overall study: In each case, the material was cDNA or gDNA derived from T cells, B-cell-depleted T cells, or PBMCs.

Participants reported their clinical history, and cohort assignment relied on those reports. The data were produced by immunoSEQ multiplex PCR, yet TCRdb's version contains in-frame clones alone and is incomplete. The sample comprises around 150,000 clones, over 80% of which are singletons, and approximately 5.1% rests with the top ten. This CDR3 contains 16 residues. Unmatched junction bases numbered 7, after V lost 7 bases and J lost 0 bases. Germline V gene sequence: CDR1 LNHDA, CDR2 SQIVND (reference sequence). Input material: PBMCs or T cells enriched from blood (not recorded which). The sequence was obtained from a man between 65 and 85 years old who had been exposed to COVID-19. The chain carries TRBV19 and TRBJ2-1; TRBD1 agrees at 9 bases. In DNA form, the CDR3 reads TGTGCCAGTACTCCGGGACAGGGTTTCTCCTACAATGAGCAGTTCTTC. Translating gives CASTPGQGFSYNEQFF.